This T cell receptor (beta chain) was identified during a study of blood T cell repertoires in COVID-19. The germline V gene has CDR1 MDHEN and CDR2 SYDVKM. After removal of 2 bases from V and 3 bases from J, the junction contained 7 bases not matched to a gene. The CDR3 extends over 15 amino acids. Per the original data handling: Quantification of nucleated cells was approximated via reference gene primer amplification. Libraries were prepared by immunoSEQ multiplex PCR; TCRdb keeps only in-frame clonotypes and omits some of them. V, J and clone size are those of that table, while D and trimming were read from the DNA. This sample yields roughly 20,000 clones, of which roughly 86% are seen a single time; almost 8.5% belongs to the top ten. The count of this clone is one.

What was sequenced was peripheral blood. This clonotype originated in a human donor in a cohort sampled during active COVID-19. The donor label of this sample is uncertain. V usage is TRBV28 and J usage is TRBJ2-7; 7 bases align to TRBD2. This CDR3 reads CASSLVGTKFYEQYF. DNA of the CDR3: TGTGCCAGCAGTTTAGTAGGGACTAAGTTCTACGAGCAGTACTTC.